The 6 T cell receptor beta chains in this list originate from one sample, sequenced in a study of radiation and T cells in renal cell carcinoma. The time point is: blood 2 weeks post-SBRT. Treatment indicated: 15 Gy SBRT to primary tumor, nephrectomy 4 weeks later. TCRdb keeps only in-frame clones here, not all; method: immunoSEQ multiplex PCR. The sample lists some 26,000 clones; approximately 81% were seen once. Sequencing used blood, obtained from a patient whose treatment included radiotherapy and nephrectomy. These receptors originate from a man aged 60 to 75 with renal cell carcinoma.

This rearrangement joins TRBV14 to TRBJ1-2; a weak D match, TRBD1 (6 bases). This CDR3 spans 12 amino acids. The V end lost 3 bases, the J end lost 12 bases, and 14 bases lay between the germline ends. Germline CDR1 is SGHDN and CDR2 is FVKESK. In DNA, the CDR3 is TGTGCCAGCAGCCATGACCTTCAGGGGCACACCTTC. Amino acids: CASSHDLQGHTF.

CDR3 sequence (DNA): TGTGCCAGCTCACCATCCTTAGGGCGCGATAACTATGGCTACACCTTC. Translated: CASSPSLGRDNYGYTF. The rearrangement links TRBV18 to TRBJ1-2; D not certain. CDR1 and CDR2 (germline): KGHSH, LQKENI. V was pared by 2 bases and J by 1 base, with 14 bases between. The CDR3 has 16 amino acids.

The chain recombines TRBV4-3 with TRBJ2-7, with 8 bases aligning to TRBD2. Unmatched junction bases numbered 9, after V lost 0 bases and J lost 5 bases. The CDR3 loop spans 16 amino acids. Germline CDR1 reads LGHNA; CDR2 reads YSLEER. The DNA of the CDR3 is TGCGCCAGCAGCCAAGATCGCGCTAGCGGGCTGGACGAGCAGTACTTC. Translating it yields CASSQDRASGLDEQYF.

V usage is TRBV5-1 and J usage is TRBJ2-2; D might be TRBD1 (5 bases). Germline lookup yields CDR1 SGHRS and CDR2 YFSETQ. This CDR3 has 15 amino acids. Trimming took 4 bases from V and 1 from J, leaving 11 bases between them. CDR3 nucleotides: TGCGCCAGCAGCGAAAATACAGGGAACACCGGGGAGCTGTTTTTT. Residues: CASSENTGNTGELFF.

The chain employs TRBV5-8 and TRBJ2-4; D is unclear. The germline V gene encodes CDR1 SGHTS and CDR2 YDEGEE. Trimming removed 4 bases from V and 9 bases from J, with 8 bases in between. The CDR3 is made up of 11 amino acids. As DNA, the CDR3 is TGTGCCAGCAGCCCCCGAGTCATTCAGTACTTC. Translated, it gives CASSPRVIQYF.

The chain couples TRBV5-1 to TRBJ2-3; 12 bases are shared with TRBD2. The CDR3 contains 18 residues. With V trimmed by 3 bases and J by 0 bases, 8 bases remained unmatched. CDR1 SGHRS and CDR2 YFSETQ come from the germline V gene. The CDR3 is CASSSRRGLAGSTDTQYF. The CDR3 coding sequence is TGCGCCAGCAGCTCGCGAAGAGGACTAGCGGGAAGCACAGATACGCAGTATTTT.